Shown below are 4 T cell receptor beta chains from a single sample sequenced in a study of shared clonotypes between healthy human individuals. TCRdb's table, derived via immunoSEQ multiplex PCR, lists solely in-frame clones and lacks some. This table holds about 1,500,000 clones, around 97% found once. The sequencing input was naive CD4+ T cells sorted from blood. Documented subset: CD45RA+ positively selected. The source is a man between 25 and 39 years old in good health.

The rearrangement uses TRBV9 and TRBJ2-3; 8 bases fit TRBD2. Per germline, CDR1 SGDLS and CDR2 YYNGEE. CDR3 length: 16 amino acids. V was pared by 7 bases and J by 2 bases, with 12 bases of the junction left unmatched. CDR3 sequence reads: CASGAFGGRFTDTQYF. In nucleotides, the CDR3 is TGTGCCAGCGGGGCTTTTGGCGGGAGGTTCACAGATACGCAGTATTTT.

The CDR3 DNA sequence: TGTGCCAGCAGTGACCGTTTCCAGCCCCAGCATTTT. Translating it yields CASSDRFQPQHF. The chain couples TRBV6-1 to TRBJ1-5, with D hard to call. Per the germline V gene, CDR1 is MNHNS and CDR2 is SASEGT. This CDR3 region has 12 residues. V gave up 3 bases and J gave up 7 bases, with 7 bases separating them.

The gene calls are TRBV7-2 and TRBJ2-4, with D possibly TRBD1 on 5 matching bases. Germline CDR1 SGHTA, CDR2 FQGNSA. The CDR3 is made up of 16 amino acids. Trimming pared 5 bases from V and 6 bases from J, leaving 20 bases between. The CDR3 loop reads CASSLKHRTELNIQYF. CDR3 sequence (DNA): TGTGCCAGCAGCCTCAAACACAGGACGGAATTAAACATTCAGTACTTC.

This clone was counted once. In DNA form, the CDR3 reads TGTGCCAGTAGTATAGATCAGGGCTACGAGCAGTACTTC. As protein: CASSIDQGYEQYF. This chain joins TRBV19 and TRBJ2-7; maybe TRBD1 (5 bases). This CDR3 spans 13 amino acids. V gave up 0 bases and J gave up 3 bases, with 6 bases separating them. The germline CDR1 and CDR2 sequences are LNHDA and SQIVND (reference sequence).